Presented here are 18 T cell receptor beta chains from one specimen sequenced in a study of cytomegalovirus exposure and HLA in healthy donors. PCR used 60 Vbeta primers and 13 Jbeta primers. The method was immunoSEQ multiplex PCR; TCRdb's version includes in-frame clones alone and lacks a portion of them. Of fewer than 200,000 clones listed, 81% were seen once; the top ten hold approximately 13%. The sequenced sample was PBMCs. The origin of the receptors is a woman in her forties or fifties in good health and CMV-seronegative.

This chain uses TRBV10-3 with TRBJ2-5; the D gene could be TRBD1 or TRBD2 (5 bases each). The J call may be in error: the DNA end matches TRBJ2-7 better. The CDR3 totals 11 residues. CDR1 ENHRY and CDR2 SYGVKD come from the germline V gene. The CDR3: CAIFGGYEQYF. CDR3 bases: TGTGCCATCTTTGGGGGCTACGAGCAGTACTTC.

The rearrangement links TRBV5-4 to TRBJ1-2; TRBD1 aligns across 7 bases. The V and J ends lost 4 bases and 4 bases, in that order; junction bases with no gene match: 4. Germline V gene data show CDR1 as SGHNT and CDR2 as YYREEE (reference sequence). This CDR3 has 13 amino acids. The CDR3 reads CASSPDRVYGYTF. CDR3 DNA sequence: TGTGCCAGCAGCCCCGACAGGGTCTATGGCTACACCTTC. Together with reference TRBV5-4 and TRBJ1-2, the CDR3 gives the full variable domain: ETGVTQSPTHLIKTRGQQVTLRCSSQSGHNTVSWYQQALGQGPQFIFQYYREEENGRGNFPPRFSGLQFPNYSSELNVNALELDDSALYLCASSPDRVYGYTFGSGTRLTVV.

The chain uses TRBV9 and TRBJ2-2; perhaps TRBD1 as D (5 bases). V lost 6 bases and J 1 base, leaving 10 bases between the germline ends. Germline V CDR1 and CDR2: SGDLS, YYNGEE. This CDR3 contains 14 residues. Here the CDR3 DNA reads TGTGCCAGCACCGGGCAGGGGAACACCGGGGAGCTGTTTTTT. It is translated as CASTGQGNTGELFF.

The chain recombines TRBV19 with TRBJ2-1; D is perhaps TRBD2 (5 bases). The germline CDR1 and CDR2 sequences are LNHDA and SQIVND (reference sequence). The germline V and J ends were trimmed by 0 bases and 0 bases, with 12 bases remaining between them. There are 17 residues in the CDR3. The CDR3 here is CASSIEWGASSYNEQFF. The CDR3 region has the DNA TGTGCCAGTAGTATAGAATGGGGAGCCAGCTCCTACAATGAGCAGTTCTTC. Using reference TRBV19 and TRBJ2-1 for the parts outside the CDR3, the full variable domain is DGGITQSPKYLFRKEGQNVTLSCEQNLNHDAMYWYRQDPGQGLRLIYYSQIVNDFQKGDIAEGYSVSREKKESFPLTVTSAQKNPTAFYLCASSIEWGASSYNEQFFGPGTRLTVL.

The chain combines TRBV28 with TRBJ1-5; possible D gene TRBD1, 5 bases. V was pared by 3 bases and J by 6 bases, with 15 bases between. CDR1 is MDHEN and CDR2 is SYDVKM in the germline V gene. This CDR3 comprises 15 residues. For the CDR3, the DNA is TGTGCCAGCAGTTTTGGGGCAGGGAAGATTCAGCCCCAGCATTTT. Translated: CASSFGAGKIQPQHF.

The chain recombines TRBV9 with TRBJ2-1, with 11 bases matching TRBD2. Trimming at V came to 4 bases and at J to 9 bases, leaving 12 bases not matched to a gene. The CDR3 totals 16 residues. Germline CDR1 reads SGDLS; CDR2 reads YYNGEE. CDR3 in DNA: TGTGCCAGCAGCCCATCTAGCGGGGGGATTACCCGTGAGCAGTTCTTC. Its protein product is CASSPSSGGITREQFF.

J is TRBJ1-1 and V is TRBV11-1; 7 nucleotides line up with TRBD1. The CDR3 has 13 amino acids. Trimming took 5 bases from V and 10 from J; bases not matched to a gene: 10. Germline V CDR1 and CDR2: SGHAT, FQDESV (reference sequence). Here the CDR3 reads CASSPPRQGIAFF. For the CDR3, the DNA is TGTGCCAGCAGCCCGCCGCGACAGGGTATAGCTTTCTTT.

V is TRBV6-4 and J is TRBJ2-3; a possible D gene is TRBD1 (5 bases). This CDR3 is built from 13 residues. With 2 bases removed from V and 10 bases from J, the gap between germline ends came to 13 bases. Per the germline V gene, CDR1 is MRHNA and CDR2 is SNTAGT. The chain's CDR3 is CASSDGRTSSQYF. In DNA, the CDR3 is TGTGCCAGCAGTGACGGCAGGACATCGTCGCAGTATTTT.

This chain links TRBV10-2 with TRBJ2-5, with D possibly matching TRBD2 (7 bases). The end of the DNA aligns better with TRBJ2-7, so the J call may be wrong. This CDR3 region has 13 residues. Germline-derived CDR1 and CDR2 are WSHSY and SAAADI. In DNA form, the CDR3 reads TGCGCCAGCAGTGTACAGGGAGGGATCGAGCAGTACTTC. Protein: CASSVQGGIEQYF.

This clone was seen more than once but under ten times. V gene TRBV7-3 combines with J gene TRBJ2-3, with D possibly TRBD2 on 6 matching bases. Trimming stripped 4 bases from V and 2 bases from J, with 10 bases between. Germline V gene lookup returns CDR1 SGHTA and CDR2 FQGTGA. The CDR3 sequence is 14 residues long. DNA of the CDR3: TGTGCCAGCAGCTCGGGACTTCTCACAGATACGCAGTATTTT. This encodes CASSSGLLTDTQYF.

This clone was observed a handful of times. The chain carries TRBV18 and TRBJ1-2; D not certain. The ends were cut back, 6 bases at V and 8 bases at J, with 13 bases in the middle. Germline V gene data show CDR1 as KGHSH and CDR2 as LQKENI. CDR3 size: 12 residues. The CDR3 DNA is TGTGCCAGCTCCCCCAGTGCGGGCGGCTACACCTTC. It codes for CASSPSAGGYTF. The full variable domain, completed using reference TRBV18 and TRBJ1-2, is NAGVMQNPRHLVRRRGQEARLRCSPMKGHSHVYWYRQLPEEGLKFMVYLQKENIIDESGMPKERFSAEFPKEGPSILRIQQVVRGDSAAYFCASSPSAGGYTFGSGTRLTVV.

The chain has TRBV6-1 and TRBJ2-3; TRBD1 might be the D (6 bases). The germline V gene has CDR1 MNHNS and CDR2 SASEGT. V was clipped by 4 bases and J by 0 bases, with 14 bases between them. The CDR3 length is 16 residues. The CDR3 here is CASSAYRARSTDTQYF. CDR3 sequence (DNA): TGTGCCAGCAGTGCTTACAGGGCCCGTAGCACAGATACGCAGTATTTT.

The chain couples TRBV11-2 to TRBJ2-7; 12 nucleotides agree with TRBD2. This CDR3 has 15 amino acids. Looked up from germline, CDR1 is SGHAT and CDR2 is FQNNGV. With V trimmed by 5 bases and J by 6 bases, 8 bases remained unmatched. CDR3 amino acids: CASSQGLAGPTEQYF. The CDR3 DNA reads TGTGCCAGCAGCCAGGGACTAGCGGGTCCGACCGAGCAGTACTTC. Variable domain in full (rest from reference TRBV11-2 and TRBJ2-7): EAGVAQSPRYKIIEKRQSVAFWCNPISGHATLYWYQQILGQGPKLLIQFQNNGVVDDSQLPKDRFSAERLKGVDSTLKIQPAKLEDSAVYLCASSQGLAGPTEQYFGPGTRLTVT.

This clone was seen a few times. This sequence joins TRBV5-1 and TRBJ1-1; D not certain. Germline V gene lookup returns CDR1 SGHRS and CDR2 YFSETQ. This CDR3 is 13 amino acids long. The V end was cut by 5 bases, the J end by 2 bases, with 10 bases between. The DNA for the CDR3 is TGCGCCAGCAGATGGGGAGACAACACTGAAGCTTTCTTT. Its protein product is CASRWGDNTEAFF.

This chain links TRBV6-5 with TRBJ1-1; D uncertain. CDR3 length: 13 amino acids. Trimming cost V 5 bases and J 7 bases, with 14 bases left between them. CDR1 MNHEY and CDR2 SVGAGI come from the germline V gene. As DNA, the CDR3 is TGTGCCAGCAGTGTACCGGGAACCTTTGAAGCTTTCTTT. Protein: CASSVPGTFEAFF.

The chain uses TRBV10-3 and TRBJ1-4; 10 bases line up with TRBD1. Germline assignment: CDR1 ENHRY and CDR2 SYGVKD. The CDR3 covers 15 residues. The V segment lost 3 bases and the J segment 5 bases; nucleotides outside the gene matches: 3. The chain's CDR3 is CAISDRTGGNEKLFF. The CDR3, as DNA: TGTGCCATCAGTGACCGGACAGGGGGAAATGAAAAACTGTTTTTT.

The chain uses TRBV7-3 and TRBJ2-2, with TRBD2 as a possible D gene (7 bases). The V gene's germline CDR1 is SGHTA and CDR2 FQGTGA. The CDR3 consists of 17 residues. V lost 1 base, J lost 0 bases, and 12 bases lay in between. CDR3 residues: CASSLSGGPTNTGELFF. The CDR3 coding sequence is TGTGCCAGCAGCTTAAGCGGGGGCCCGACGAACACCGGGGAGCTGTTTTTT.

The chain combines TRBV5-5 with TRBJ2-7; D is unresolved. In germline, CDR1 is SGHKS, CDR2 YYEKEE (reference sequence). Between the trimmed V and J ends, which lost 5 bases and 0 bases, there was a span of 12 bases. This CDR3 contains 14 residues. The DNA for the CDR3 is TGTGCCAGCAGGTGGGTCGGCGGCTCCTACGAGCAGTACTTC. Translated, it gives CASRWVGGSYEQYF. Together with reference TRBV5-5 and TRBJ2-7, the CDR3 gives the full variable domain: DAGVTQSPTHLIKTRGQQVTLRCSPISGHKSVSWYQQVLGQGPQFIFQYYEKEERGRGNFPDRFSARQFPNYSSELNVNALLLGDSALYLCASRWVGGSYEQYFGPGTRLTVT.